Here is one TCR beta chain with its context. The antigen it recognizes is unknown. No much larger clonotype is one base removed from it; base qualities were not supplied. These data belong to a study of blood T cell repertoires in COVID-19 (dated by TCRdb to 2018 to 2021). In terms of the full investigation: Samples covering the acute and convalescent phases of COVID-19 were provided by collaborators in the United States, Italy and Spain. Subjects who had been exposed to COVID-19, were actively infected with it, or had recovered from it provided the deeply sampled blood TCRbeta repertoires that made up the dataset. The material from the prospective study consisted of cDNA or gDNA derived from T cells, B-cell-depleted T cells, or PBMCs. A freely available public database, intended as a resource for researchers studying the immune response to SARS-CoV-2, is where the repertoires were released. The sample metadata nearly always contained a de-identified subject ID, COVID-19 status, age in years and sex. Where available, HLA class I and class II types were taken from metadata supplied by the sample provider and were not determined by assay-based typing. Samples were obtained from the ongoing ImmuneRACE study (first 160 participants) and from approximately 1,200 subjects provided by 6 global collaborators. Study-wide findings and limitations: The quantity of clinical and demographic metadata differed by source and by participant and was supplied without curation.

As encoded in the germline V gene (reference sequence), CDR1 is LGHDT while CDR2 is YNNKEL. The CDR3 spans 16 residues, from the cysteine through the phenylalanine. The read is trimmed to its CDR3 DNA, 48 bases read in frame from base 1. Trimming leaves V shorter by 3 bases and J shorter by 3 bases, with the junction holding 9 bases beyond the gene matches. TCRbeta CDR3 regions were amplified from genomic DNA by means of the immunoSEQ Assay, a bias-controlled multiplex PCR. The authors' analysis ran thus. The number of nucleated cells in each sample was estimated from the amplification of reference gene primers within the assay. To quantify the absolute abundance of each unique TCRbeta CDR3 rearrangement, sequence reads were collapsed and filtered. Productive Simpson clonality was computed per sample as the square root of Simpson's diversity index over productive rearrangements. Not all clones reach the TCRdb copy of this immuneACCESS table, which keeps in-frame sequences only. Checked studies attribute under half of the gap to unresolved V genes and leave the rest unexplained. That table furnishes V, J and clone size, whereas the DNA furnished D and trimming. This sample gives nearly 95,000 clones in total; more than 75% of them show up just once. The ten largest clones add up to 4.5% to 5% of the sample.

Each collaborating institution followed its own protocols to collect whole blood in K2EDTA tubes. For TCRbeta analysis, collaborators shipped samples as frozen whole blood, isolated PBMCs, or DNA extracted from either of those sample types. The specimen was peripheral blood. The sequence is built from TRBV3-1 (or the pseudogene TRBV3-2) and TRBJ2-7; 9 middle bases align to TRBD1. The receptor was derived from a woman aged 80 or over with acute or convalescent COVID-19. The DNA is as follows: TGTGCCAGCAGCCAGAATTTGGGACAGGGTGACTACGAGCAGTACTTC. Its protein product is CASSQNLGQGDYEQYF.